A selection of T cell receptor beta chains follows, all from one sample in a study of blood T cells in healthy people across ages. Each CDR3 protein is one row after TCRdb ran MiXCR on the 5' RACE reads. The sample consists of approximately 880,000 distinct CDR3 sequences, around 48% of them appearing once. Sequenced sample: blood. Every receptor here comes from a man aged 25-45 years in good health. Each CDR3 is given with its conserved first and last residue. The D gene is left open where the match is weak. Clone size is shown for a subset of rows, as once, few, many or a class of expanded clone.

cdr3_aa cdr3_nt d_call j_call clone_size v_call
CASSQVLARGEQYF TGCGCCAGCAGCCAAGTGCTAGCCAGGGGTGAGCAGTACTTC NA TRBJ2-7 NA TRBV4-3
CASSHEGPPAYEQYF TGCGCCAGCAGCCACGAGGGACCGCCGGCCTACGAGCAGTACTTC NA TRBJ2-7 few TRBV5-1
CSATPPAPNTGELFF TGCAGTGCTACACCTCCGGCCCCCAACACCGGGGAGCTGTTTTTT NA TRBJ2-2 NA TRBV20-1
CASSPVVFYGYTF TGTGCCAGCAGCCCCGTGGTTTTCTATGGCTACACCTTC NA TRBJ1-2 NA TRBV7-2
CAWTRGGEQYF TGTGCCTGGACCAGAGGGGGCGAGCAGTACTTC NA TRBJ2-7 NA TRBV30
CASSFSGRNYEQYF TGTGCCAGCAGTTTCAGCGGGAGAAACTACGAGCAGTACTTC TRBD2 TRBJ2-7 NA TRBV6-5
CASSLAGGQNNSPLHF TGTGCCAGCAGCTTAGCCGGCGGACAGAATAATTCACCCCTCCACTTT NA TRBJ1-6 few TRBV7-2
CSARVAPGADTQYF TGCAGTGCCCGTGTCGCACCGGGGGCAGATACGCAGTATTTT NA TRBJ2-3 NA TRBV20-1
CASSKARKYRPHYKQYF TGTGCCAGCAGCAAAGCGCGAAAGTACAGGCCACACTACAAGCAGTACTTC NA TRBJ2-7 NA TRBV21-1
CASSFPSGETQYF TGTGCCAGCAGCTTTCCTAGCGGCGAGACCCAGTACTTC TRBD2 TRBJ2-5 NA TRBV7-8
CASMFLGEQFF TGTGCCAGCATGTTCCTCGGTGAGCAGTTCTTC NA TRBJ2-1 NA TRBV12-3/TRBV12-4
CASQSVLGNEQFF TGTGCCAGCCAATCGGTCCTAGGCAATGAGCAGTTCTTC NA TRBJ2-1 few TRBV7-2
CSARDLDGPSHNEQFF TGCAGTGCTAGAGATTTAGACGGACCCTCCCACAATGAGCAGTTCTTC NA TRBJ2-1 NA TRBV20-1
CASSSEGTGEKAEAFF TGTGCCAGCAGCTCGGAGGGGACAGGGGAGAAGGCTGAAGCTTTCTTT TRBD1 TRBJ1-1 NA TRBV6-2/TRBV6-3
CASRSGSNTDTQYF TGTGCCAGCAGGTCGGGGTCTAATACGGATACGCAGTATTTT NA TRBJ2-3 NA TRBV6-5
CASSQSHQPQHF TGTGCCAGCAGTCAATCACACCAGCCCCAGCATTTT NA TRBJ1-5 NA TRBV28
CASSTWDGSTDTQYF TGTGCCAGCAGCACCTGGGACGGTAGCACAGATACGCAGTATTTT NA TRBJ2-3 NA TRBV7-2
CASSHRDRVETQYF TGTGCCAGCAGCCATCGGGACAGGGTTGAGACCCAGTACTTC TRBD1 TRBJ2-5 once TRBV6-2/TRBV6-3
CSVEWGEETQYF TGCAGCGTTGAATGGGGGGAAGAGACCCAGTACTTC NA TRBJ2-5 few TRBV29-1
CASSEMGVSTYEQYF TGTGCCAGCAGTGAAATGGGGGTTTCAACCTACGAGCAGTACTTC NA TRBJ2-7 NA TRBV25-1
CASSRGPGQGANTQYF TGTGCCAGCAGTAGGGGTCCGGGACAGGGGGCCAATACGCAGTATTTT TRBD1 TRBJ2-3 NA TRBV6-5
CASSQGALADTQYF TGTGCCAGCAGCCAAGGGGCGCTGGCCGATACGCAGTATTTT NA TRBJ2-3 NA TRBV4-2
CASSSGQGETNEKLFF TGTGCCAGCAGCTCGGGACAGGGGGAAACTAATGAAAAACTGTTTTTT TRBD1 TRBJ1-4 NA TRBV7-9
CASSQGGAGAGNEQFF TGTGCCAGCAGCCAAGGTGGAGCGGGGGCGGGAAATGAGCAGTTCTTC TRBD2 TRBJ2-1 few TRBV3-1
CASSKDRVGQETQYF TGTGCCAGCAGTAAGGACAGGGTCGGACAAGAGACCCAGTACTTC TRBD1 TRBJ2-5 once TRBV6-6
CAINGDTTDTQYF TGTGCCATCAACGGGGACACAACAGATACGCAGTATTTT NA TRBJ2-3 NA TRBV10-3
CASTEGPRTGGSYEQYF TGTGCCAGCACCGAAGGCCCAAGGACAGGGGGGTCCTACGAGCAGTACTTC TRBD1 TRBJ2-7 few TRBV25-1
CASSATPVPEQYF TGTGCCAGCAGCGCTACGCCGGTCCCCGAGCAGTACTTC NA TRBJ2-7 NA TRBV7-2
CASSYSGGVGQETQYF TGTGCCAGCAGTTACTCTGGGGGGGTAGGGCAAGAGACCCAGTACTTC TRBD2 TRBJ2-5 NA TRBV6-5
CASSLEGLSLWGANVLTF TGTGCCAGCAGCTTAGAGGGCCTCTCCCTTTGGGGGGCCAACGTCCTGACTTTC NA TRBJ2-6 NA TRBV7-2
CASSQATDQETQYF TGCGCCAGCAGCCAAGCGACAGACCAAGAGACCCAGTACTTC NA TRBJ2-5 many TRBV4-3
CASSQAWATNYGYTF TGTGCCAGCAGCCAAGCCTGGGCCACTAACTATGGCTACACCTTC NA TRBJ1-2 NA TRBV3-1
CAISPNRGLAGFSEQYF TGTGCCATCAGTCCTAACAGAGGACTAGCGGGGTTTTCCGAGCAGTACTTC TRBD2 TRBJ2-7 few TRBV10-3
CASSWSGTVYGYTF TGCGCCAGCAGCTGGTCCGGGACAGTCTATGGCTACACCTTC TRBD1 TRBJ1-2 NA TRBV5-1
CASSLGSGGVRGMNTEAFF TGCGCCAGCAGCTTGGGGAGCGGGGGGGTGAGAGGCATGAACACTGAAGCTTTCTTT NA TRBJ1-1 NA TRBV5-1
CASSSSPDTQYF TGTGCCAGCAGCTCCTCCCCAGATACGCAGTATTTT NA TRBJ2-3 many TRBV12-3/TRBV12-4
CASSFVAGATDTQYF TGTGCCAGCAGCTTCGTAGCGGGGGCCACAGATACGCAGTATTTT TRBD2 TRBJ2-3 few TRBV7-2
CASSIRGATNEKLFF TGTGCCAGTAGCATCCGGGGCGCAACTAATGAAAAACTGTTTTTT NA TRBJ1-4 NA TRBV19
CASSQATSGGAENIQYF TGTGCCAGCAGCCAAGCGACTAGCGGGGGGGCCGAAAACATTCAGTACTTC TRBD2 TRBJ2-4 few TRBV4-2
CASSLKAVTDTQYF TGTGCCAGCAGCTTAAAAGCCGTCACAGATACGCAGTATTTT NA TRBJ2-3 NA TRBV7-9
CASSLFRAYNEQFF TGTGCCAGCAGTTTATTCAGGGCCTACAATGAGCAGTTCTTC NA TRBJ2-1 few TRBV12-3/TRBV12-4
CSAKPGTGASYEQYF TGCAGTGCTAAGCCCGGGACAGGTGCTTCCTACGAGCAGTACTTC TRBD1 TRBJ2-7 NA TRBV20-1
CSALESWGSSGANVLTF TGCAGTGCCCTCGAGTCCTGGGGCAGCTCTGGGGCCAACGTCCTGACTTTC NA TRBJ2-6 NA TRBV20-1
CASSSQGVDYGYTF TGCGCCAGCAGTTCACAGGGGGTGGACTATGGCTACACCTTC TRBD1 TRBJ1-2 NA TRBV10-2
CASSLGGGVYNEQYF TGCGCCAGCAGCTTGGGCGGGGGGGTGTACAATGAGCAGTACTTC TRBD2 TRBJ2-7 NA TRBV5-1